One and the same sample provided the 27 T cell receptor beta chains below, sequenced in a study of cytomegalovirus exposure and HLA in healthy donors (TCRdb year 2017). The protocol used for the library was the immunoSEQ multiplex PCR assay. A mixture of 60 forward primers for TCR Vbeta segments and 13 reverse primers for TCR Jbeta segments was used in the multiplex PCR. TCRdb obtained this table from immuneACCESS and retained in-frame rearrangements with V and J assigned. These tables miss some clones; where compared with another copy, unresolved V genes account for less than half of the shortfall, and the remainder is unexplained. Here the sample has roughly 54,000 clones; around 70% occur a single time. Clones ranked in the top ten supply less than 20% of the sample. Sequenced sample: PBMCs. The receptor source for this set is a woman aged 55-75 years in good health and CMV-seropositive.

The chain is built from TRBV6-5 and TRBJ1-5; perhaps TRBD1 as D (6 bases). V was pared by 2 bases and J by 5 bases, with 10 bases between. Germline V gives CDR1 MNHEY, CDR2 SVGAGI. This CDR3 has 14 residues. The CDR3 loop is CASSYRGGYQPQHF. The DNA of the CDR3 is TGTGCCAGCAGTTACAGGGGGGGTTATCAGCCCCAGCATTTT.

The V gene is TRBV7-3, the J gene TRBJ2-5; 13 bases align to TRBD2. Trimming removed 4 bases from V and 4 bases from J; junction bases left unmatched: 3. This CDR3 contains 15 residues. The germline V gene has CDR1 SGHTA and CDR2 FQGTGA. The CDR3 sequence: CASSSGLAGPETQYF. CDR3 DNA: TGTGCCAGCAGCTCGGGACTAGCGGGGCCAGAGACCCAGTACTTC.

This sequence joins TRBV7-3 and TRBJ1-1, with D maybe TRBD1 (5 bases). The germline gives CDR1 SGHTA, CDR2 FQGTGA. V gave up 2 bases and J gave up 1 base, with 17 bases separating them. The CDR3 has 17 amino acids. The CDR3 reads CASSLFGSPGKNTEAFF. Written as DNA, the CDR3 is TGTGCCAGCAGCTTATTCGGAAGTCCAGGGAAGAACACTGAAGCTTTCTTT.

Turning to this clone: A junction end diverges from the germline sequence, so it may reflect a read error. The rearrangement joins TRBV6-5 to TRBJ2-1; TRBD1 matches 9 bases. The length of the CDR3 is 12 residues. Germline CDR1 reads MNHEY; CDR2 reads SVGAGI. CDR3: CASSSPGTGIIF. The DNA for the CDR3 is TGTGCCAGCAGTAGCCCCGGGACAGGGATAATCTTC.

This clone was seen only a few times. This chain uses TRBV13 with TRBJ1-4, with 8 bases that match TRBD1. Germline loops: CDR1 PRHDT, CDR2 FYEKMQ (reference sequence). Trimming cost V 6 bases and J 5 bases; bases outside gene matches: 8. This CDR3 comprises 15 residues. The CDR3 is CASSPRQGRNEKLFF. CDR3 sequence (DNA): TGTGCCAGCAGTCCCCGACAGGGGCGGAATGAAAAACTGTTTTTT.

This CDR3 is CASSGGQFYNEQFF. Written as DNA, the CDR3 is TGTGCCAGCAGCGGAGGACAGTTTTACAATGAGCAGTTCTTC. The V and J genes are TRBV6-5 and TRBJ2-1; maybe TRBD1 (6 bases). CDR3 size: 14 residues. V dropped 6 bases and J dropped 4 bases, with 13 bases sitting between them. The germline V gene has CDR1 MNHEY and CDR2 SVGAGI.

A note on this clone: Other DNA variants within this sample encode the same CDR3. The chain recombines TRBV7-8 with TRBJ2-5; D is perhaps TRBD1 (7 bases). CDR3 length equals 14 residues. Germline V gene sequence: CDR1 SGHVS, CDR2 FQNEAQ. Between the trimmed V and J ends, which lost 8 bases and 2 bases, there was a span of 15 bases. The CDR3 bases are TGTGCCAGCTTCAAGGGGGCGGGGCAAGAGACCCAGTACTTC. Its translation is CASFKGAGQETQYF.

V and J are TRBV6-5 and TRBJ1-2; D is undetermined. Germline CDR1 MNHEY, CDR2 SVGAGI. Trimming pared 0 bases from V and 0 bases from J, leaving 5 bases between. This CDR3 spans 14 amino acids. The CDR3 DNA follows: TGTGCCAGCAGTTACTCTTTCTCTAACTATGGCTACACCTTC. Its protein product is CASSYSFSNYGYTF.

This clone appeared a few times. An end of the junction does not agree with germline; a read error may underlie this. Other nucleotide sequences in the sample specify the same CDR3. The gene calls are TRBV5-4 and TRBJ2-5; possible D gene TRBD2, 6 bases. The CDR3 loop spans 17 amino acids. Germline V CDR1 and CDR2: SGHNT, YYREEE (reference sequence). CDR3 amino acids: CASSQDTVADPKETQYF. CDR3 in DNA: TGCGCCAGCAGCCAAGATACGGTAGCGGACCCTAAAGAGACCCAGTACTTC.

The J gene is TRBJ1-2, the V gene TRBV19, with D hard to call. V lost 5 bases and J 4 bases, leaving 11 bases between the germline ends. The CDR3 is made up of 13 amino acids. Germline V gene sequence: CDR1 LNHDA, CDR2 SQIVND (reference sequence). In DNA, the CDR3 is TGTGCCAGTAGTTTCGAGGGCGGCTATGGCTACACCTTC. Translation gives CASSFEGGYGYTF.

The chain is built from TRBV18 and TRBJ2-1; possibly TRBD2 for D (5 bases). V was trimmed by 2 bases and J by 10 bases, leaving 18 bases between them. Germline assignment: CDR1 KGHSH and CDR2 LQKENI. The CDR3 spans 15 residues. The CDR3 nucleotides are TGTGCCAGCTCACCAGGAGGATTTAGGACCTCGGAGCAGTTCTTC. Amino acids: CASSPGGFRTSEQFF.

The chain links TRBV7-2 to TRBJ2-5, with D unresolved. CDR3 length: 12 residues. Germline CDR1 reads SGHTA; CDR2 reads FQGNSA. The V and J ends lost 5 bases and 5 bases respectively, with 9 bases between them. The CDR3 bases are TGTGCCAGCAGCCGCATCGCGGAGACCCAGTACTTC. It translates to CASSRIAETQYF. The complete variable domain, with remaining parts taken from reference TRBV7-2 and TRBJ2-5, reads GAGVSQSPSNKVTEKGKDVELRCDPISGHTALYWYRQSLGQGLEFLIYFQGNSAPDKSGLPSDRFSAERTGGSVSTLTIQRTQQEDSAVYLCASSRIAETQYFGPGTRLLVL.

This clone showed up just a few times. This chain links TRBV9 with TRBJ2-5, with 13 bases identical to TRBD2. V lost 2 bases and J lost 2; bases outside the gene matches: 3. The CDR3 runs to 16 residues. Germline CDR1 SGDLS, CDR2 YYNGEE. DNA for the CDR3: TGTGCCAGCAGCGTGGGGACTAGCGGGGCGCAAGAGACCCAGTACTTC. This codes for CASSVGTSGAQETQYF.

This chain uses TRBV19 with TRBJ1-2; 7 nucleotides align to TRBD1. V was clipped by 2 bases and J by 3 bases; unmatched bases: 15. There are 18 residues in the CDR3. Germline CDR1 reads LNHDA; CDR2 reads SQIVND (reference sequence). CDR3 region: CASSISVQGPLSHYGYTF. CDR3 DNA sequence: TGTGCCAGTAGTATAAGTGTACAGGGGCCCCTATCGCACTATGGCTACACCTTC. The variable domain in full, completed from reference TRBV19 and TRBJ1-2, reads DGGITQSPKYLFRKEGQNVTLSCEQNLNHDAMYWYRQDPGQGLRLIYYSQIVNDFQKGDIAEGYSVSREKKESFPLTVTSAQKNPTAFYLCASSISVQGPLSHYGYTFGSGTRLTVV.

This chain joins TRBV7-2 and TRBJ1-2; possible D gene TRBD1, 6 bases. Germline V lookup: CDR1 SGHTA, CDR2 FQGNSA. Between the trimmed V and J ends, which lost 3 bases and 4 bases, there was a span of 15 bases. CDR3 size: 15 residues. The CDR3 coding sequence is TGTGCCAGCAGCTTTCTACAGGGCGGGGGCTATGGCTACACCTTC. This encodes CASSFLQGGGYGYTF.

V usage is TRBV4-1 and J usage is TRBJ1-1; D uncertain. Trimming shortened V by 1 base and J by 1 base, and 10 bases separated the two germline ends. Per the germline V gene, CDR1 is MGHRA and CDR2 is YSYEKL. This CDR3 spans 15 amino acids. CDR3 sequence (DNA): TGCGCCAGCAGCCAAGTGGCCTCAGGGAACACTGAAGCTTTCTTT. This sequence encodes CASSQVASGNTEAFF.

The gene calls are TRBV27 and TRBJ1-1, with D perhaps TRBD1 (5 bases). Per the germline V gene, CDR1 is MNHEY and CDR2 is SMNVEV (reference sequence). The CDR3 has 16 residues. The V end lost 4 bases, the J end lost 0 bases, and 15 bases lay between the germline ends. CDR3 sequence: CASSSLTGSLNTEAFF. The CDR3, as DNA: TGTGCCAGCAGTTCTTTAACAGGATCTCTGAACACTGAAGCTTTCTTT.

The chain uses TRBV27 and TRBJ1-1; D is uncertain. V dropped 6 bases and J dropped 1 base, with 21 bases sitting between them. This CDR3 is built from 17 residues. The germline V gene has CDR1 MNHEY and CDR2 SMNVEV (reference sequence). The CDR3 DNA reads as TGTGCCAGCAGATCGATGGGTGGCCACTACCCGAACACTGAAGCTTTCTTT. It encodes CASRSMGGHYPNTEAFF.

This clone was detected a few times. Here the CDR3 reads CASSLAGGLETQYF. The CDR3 DNA is TGTGCCAGCAGCCTAGCGGGGGGGCTGGAGACCCAGTACTTC. The J gene is TRBJ2-5, the V gene TRBV4-2, with TRBD2 matching over 11 bases. The germline CDR1 and CDR2 sequences are LGHNA and YNFKEQ. V dropped 4 bases and J dropped 5; count of bases not matched to a gene: 3. There are 14 residues in the CDR3.

This clone was detected a few times. The V gene is TRBV11-2, the J gene TRBJ1-5; TRBD1 aligns across 7 bases. The V gene end was trimmed by 4 bases and the J gene end by 0 bases; junction bases not matched to a gene: 3. CDR1 and CDR2 from the germline V gene are SGHAT and FQNNGV. The CDR3 runs to 15 residues. CDR3 sequence: CASSSGQFSNQPQHF. The CDR3 region has the DNA TGTGCCAGCAGCTCGGGACAGTTTAGCAATCAGCCCCAGCATTTT.

This clone appeared a few times. The chain combines TRBV6-1 with TRBJ2-7, with 7 bases aligning to TRBD2. Trimming cost V 5 bases and J 3 bases; bases outside gene matches: 7. Looked up from germline, CDR1 is MNHNS and CDR2 is SASEGT. The CDR3 sequence is 14 residues long. In DNA form, the CDR3 reads TGTGCCAGCAGTTTACCGGGCGGGGGCTACGAGCAGTACTTC. It specifies CASSLPGGGYEQYF.

As for this clone: A read error likely explains this, since a far larger clone differs by one base. The chain has TRBV6-6 and TRBJ1-5, with D possibly TRBD1 on 6 matching bases. There are 12 residues in the CDR3. Germline-derived CDR1 and CDR2 are MNHNY and SVGAGI (reference sequence). V shed 5 bases and J shed 6 bases, with 8 bases lying between them. For the CDR3, the DNA is TGTGCCAGCAGTAAACAGGGTCAGCCCCAGCATTTT. It translates to CASSKQGQPQHF.

The chain has TRBV5-6 and TRBJ2-7; possibly TRBD2 for D (7 bases). Germline V gene data show CDR1 as SGHDT and CDR2 as YYEEEE. Trimming pared 7 bases from V and 1 base from J, leaving 21 bases between. This CDR3 is 16 amino acids long. CDR3: CASSWGGQPQSYEQYF. CDR3 nucleotide sequence: TGTGCCAGCTCCTGGGGGGGCCAACCACAGTCCTACGAGCAGTACTTC.

The chain is built from TRBV10-2 and TRBJ1-5; 9 bases agree with TRBD1. Germline loops: CDR1 WSHSY, CDR2 SAAADI. V lost 6 bases and J lost 0; bases outside the gene matches: 0. CDR3 length: 14 residues. CDR3 protein: CASRQGASNQPQHF. The DNA of the CDR3 is TGCGCCAGCAGACAGGGGGCTAGCAATCAGCCCCAGCATTTT.

This rearrangement joins TRBV2 to TRBJ2-2; unclear D gene. This CDR3 region has 14 residues. Germline V gene lookup returns CDR1 SNHLY and CDR2 FYNNEI. V was cut by 5 bases and J by 1 base, with 8 bases left in between. CDR3 region: CASSFGENTGELFF. DNA of the CDR3: TGTGCCAGCAGTTTCGGAGAGAACACCGGGGAGCTGTTTTTT.

V usage is TRBV7-2 and J usage is TRBJ1-2; possible D gene TRBD1, 6 bases. This CDR3 is 15 amino acids long. Germline V gene sequence: CDR1 SGHTA, CDR2 FQGNSA. Trimming took off 7 bases at V and 6 bases at J, with 21 bases between the two ends. The CDR3 sequence: CASTSGGANSNGYTF. The CDR3 DNA follows: TGTGCCAGCACCTCGGGGGGGGCGAATAGCAATGGCTACACCTTC.

The chain joins TRBV7-2 to TRBJ2-3; weak D call: TRBD2 (6 bases). This CDR3 spans 14 amino acids. Per germline, CDR1 SGHTA and CDR2 FQGNSA. Trimming shortened V by 4 bases and J by 1 base, and 9 bases separated the two germline ends. The CDR3 loop reads CASSSPGGTDTQYF. CDR3 in DNA: TGTGCCAGCAGCTCCCCGGGGGGCACAGATACGCAGTATTTT. Supplemented by reference TRBV7-2 and TRBJ2-3, the full variable domain reads GAGVSQSPSNKVTEKGKDVELRCDPISGHTALYWYRQSLGQGLEFLIYFQGNSAPDKSGLPSDRFSAERTGGSVSTLTIQRTQQEDSAVYLCASSSPGGTDTQYFGPGTRLTVL.